This T cell receptor beta chain was profiled in a study of blood T cell repertoires in COVID-19. Study at large: What the recovered Cohort 3 donors had was two negative PCRs, clearance, or symptom resolution.

This table comes from immunoSEQ multiplex PCR, and its TCRdb copy is limited to in-frame clones, with some not included. The sample yields 200,000 to 250,000 clones, about 86% seen once. This study enrolled people aged about 18 to 95 from roughly 22 US geographic areas. Clinical history reported by participants formed the basis on which cohorts were assigned. Between the trimmed V and J ends, which lost 3 bases and 8 bases, there was a span of 17 bases. The CDR3 sequence is 15 residues long. CDR1 is SGDLS and CDR2 is YYNGEE in the germline V gene. The clonotype was recovered from a woman between 45 and 60 years old in a cohort exposed to, infected with or recovered from COVID-19 (not recorded which). The rearrangement uses TRBV9 and TRBJ2-2; perhaps TRBD2 as D (5 bases). The sequenced material came from PBMCs or T cells enriched from blood (not recorded which). The CDR3 spells CASSAGLSVMGELFF. The DNA of the CDR3 is TGTGCCAGCAGCGCGGGATTATCCGTTATGGGGGAGCTGTTTTTT.